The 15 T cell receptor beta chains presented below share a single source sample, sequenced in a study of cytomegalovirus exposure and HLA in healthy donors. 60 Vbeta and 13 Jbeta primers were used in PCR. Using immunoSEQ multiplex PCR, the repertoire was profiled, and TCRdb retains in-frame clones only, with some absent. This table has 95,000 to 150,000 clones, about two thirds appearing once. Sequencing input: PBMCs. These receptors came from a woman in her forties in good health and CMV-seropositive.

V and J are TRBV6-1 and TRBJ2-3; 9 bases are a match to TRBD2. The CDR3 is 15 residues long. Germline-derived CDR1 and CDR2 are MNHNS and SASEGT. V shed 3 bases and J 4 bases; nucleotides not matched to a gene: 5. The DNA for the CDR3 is TGTGCCAGCAGTGAGCTAGCGGGGTGGGCAGATACGCAGTATTTT. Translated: CASSELAGWADTQYF.

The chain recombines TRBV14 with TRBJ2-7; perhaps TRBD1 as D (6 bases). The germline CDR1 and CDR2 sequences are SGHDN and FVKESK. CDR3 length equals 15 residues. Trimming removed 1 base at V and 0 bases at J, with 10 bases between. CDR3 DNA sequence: TGTGCCAGCAGCCAAGGACAGGCGAGCTCCTACGAGCAGTACTTC. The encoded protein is CASSQGQASSYEQYF.

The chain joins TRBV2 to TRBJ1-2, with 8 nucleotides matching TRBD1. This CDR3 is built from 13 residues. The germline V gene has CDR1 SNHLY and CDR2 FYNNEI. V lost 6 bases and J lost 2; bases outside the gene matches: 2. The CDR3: CASRYRGNYGYTF. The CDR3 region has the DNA TGTGCCAGCAGATACAGGGGGAACTATGGCTACACCTTC.

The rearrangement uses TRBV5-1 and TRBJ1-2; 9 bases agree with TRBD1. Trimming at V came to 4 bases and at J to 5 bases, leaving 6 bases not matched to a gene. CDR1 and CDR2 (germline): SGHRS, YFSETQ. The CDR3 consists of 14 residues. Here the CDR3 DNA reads TGCGCCAGCAGCGCGGGACAGGGATTATATGGCTACACCTTC. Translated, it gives CASSAGQGLYGYTF.

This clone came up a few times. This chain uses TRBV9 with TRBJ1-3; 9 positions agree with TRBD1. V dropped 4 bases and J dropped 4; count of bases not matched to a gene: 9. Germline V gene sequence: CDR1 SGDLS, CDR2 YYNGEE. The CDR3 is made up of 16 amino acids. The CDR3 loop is CASSPSGTGLGNTIYF. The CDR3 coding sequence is TGTGCCAGCAGCCCGTCCGGGACAGGGTTGGGAAACACCATATATTTT.

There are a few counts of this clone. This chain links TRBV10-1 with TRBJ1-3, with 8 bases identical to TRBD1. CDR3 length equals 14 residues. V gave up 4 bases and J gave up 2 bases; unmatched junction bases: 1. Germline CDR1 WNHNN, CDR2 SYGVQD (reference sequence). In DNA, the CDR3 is TGCGCCAGCAGTGGGGGACAGGCTGGAAACACCATATATTTT. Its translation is CASSGGQAGNTIYF.

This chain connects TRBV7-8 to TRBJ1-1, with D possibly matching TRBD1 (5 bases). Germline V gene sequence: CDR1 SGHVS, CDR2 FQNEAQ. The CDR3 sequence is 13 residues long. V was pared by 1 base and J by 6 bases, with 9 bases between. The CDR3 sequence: CASSLGQGPEAFF. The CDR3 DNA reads TGTGCCAGCAGCTTAGGGCAGGGCCCTGAAGCTTTCTTT.

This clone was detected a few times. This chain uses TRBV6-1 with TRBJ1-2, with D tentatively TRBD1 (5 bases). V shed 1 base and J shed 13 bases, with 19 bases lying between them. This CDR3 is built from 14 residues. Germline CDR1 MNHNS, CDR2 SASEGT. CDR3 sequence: CASSEERQTPLGTF. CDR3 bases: TGTGCCAGCAGTGAAGAAAGACAGACCCCCTTGGGCACCTTC.

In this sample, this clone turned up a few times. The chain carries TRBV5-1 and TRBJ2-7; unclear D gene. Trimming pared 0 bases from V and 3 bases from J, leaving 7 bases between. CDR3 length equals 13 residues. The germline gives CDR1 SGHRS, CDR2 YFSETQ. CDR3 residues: CASSLVRGYEQYF. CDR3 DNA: TGCGCCAGCAGCTTGGTTAGAGGCTACGAGCAGTACTTC.

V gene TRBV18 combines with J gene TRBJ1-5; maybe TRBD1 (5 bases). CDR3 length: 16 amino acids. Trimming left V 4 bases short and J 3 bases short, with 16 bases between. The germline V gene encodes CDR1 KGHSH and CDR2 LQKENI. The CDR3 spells CASSLGMGPLNQPQHF. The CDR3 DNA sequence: TGTGCCAGCTCACTAGGGATGGGGCCGCTCAATCAGCCCCAGCATTTT.

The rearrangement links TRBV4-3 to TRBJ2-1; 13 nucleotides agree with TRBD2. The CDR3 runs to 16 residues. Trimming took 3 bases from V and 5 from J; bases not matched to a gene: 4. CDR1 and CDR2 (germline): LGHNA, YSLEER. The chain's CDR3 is CASSQFTSGGDNEQFF. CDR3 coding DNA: TGCGCCAGCAGCCAGTTTACTAGCGGGGGGGACAATGAGCAGTTCTTC.

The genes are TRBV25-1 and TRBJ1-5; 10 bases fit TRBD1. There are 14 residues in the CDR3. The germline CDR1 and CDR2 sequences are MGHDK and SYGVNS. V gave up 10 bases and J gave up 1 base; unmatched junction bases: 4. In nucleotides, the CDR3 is TGTGCCACCGGGACAGGGGTCAGCAATCAGCCCCAGCATTTT. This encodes CATGTGVSNQPQHF. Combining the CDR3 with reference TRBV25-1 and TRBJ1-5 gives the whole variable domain EADIYQTPRYLVIGTGKKITLECSQTMGHDKMYWYQQDPGMELHLIHYSYGVNSTEKGDLSSESTVSRIRTEHFPLTLESARPSHTSQYLCATGTGVSNQPQHFGDGTRLSIL.

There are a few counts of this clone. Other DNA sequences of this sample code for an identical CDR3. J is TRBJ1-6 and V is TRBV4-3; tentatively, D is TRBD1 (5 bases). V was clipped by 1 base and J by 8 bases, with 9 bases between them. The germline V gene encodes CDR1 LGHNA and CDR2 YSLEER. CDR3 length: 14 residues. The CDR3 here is CASSQGPGDSPLHF. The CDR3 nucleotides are TGCGCCAGCAGCCAAGGGCCGGGGGATTCACCCCTCCACTTT.

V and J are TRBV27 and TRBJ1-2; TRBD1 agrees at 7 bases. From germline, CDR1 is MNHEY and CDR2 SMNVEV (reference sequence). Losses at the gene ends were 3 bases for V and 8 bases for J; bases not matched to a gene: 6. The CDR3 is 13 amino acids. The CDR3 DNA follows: TGTGCCAGCAGTTTTAGGGGGCCGAGGGGCTACACCTTC. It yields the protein CASSFRGPRGYTF.

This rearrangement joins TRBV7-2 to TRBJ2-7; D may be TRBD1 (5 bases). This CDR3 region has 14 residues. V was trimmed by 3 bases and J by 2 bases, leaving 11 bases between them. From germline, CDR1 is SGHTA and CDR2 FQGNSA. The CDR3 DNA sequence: TGTGCCAGCAGCTTGTGGGGCAGGACCTACGAGCAGTACTTC. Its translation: CASSLWGRTYEQYF.